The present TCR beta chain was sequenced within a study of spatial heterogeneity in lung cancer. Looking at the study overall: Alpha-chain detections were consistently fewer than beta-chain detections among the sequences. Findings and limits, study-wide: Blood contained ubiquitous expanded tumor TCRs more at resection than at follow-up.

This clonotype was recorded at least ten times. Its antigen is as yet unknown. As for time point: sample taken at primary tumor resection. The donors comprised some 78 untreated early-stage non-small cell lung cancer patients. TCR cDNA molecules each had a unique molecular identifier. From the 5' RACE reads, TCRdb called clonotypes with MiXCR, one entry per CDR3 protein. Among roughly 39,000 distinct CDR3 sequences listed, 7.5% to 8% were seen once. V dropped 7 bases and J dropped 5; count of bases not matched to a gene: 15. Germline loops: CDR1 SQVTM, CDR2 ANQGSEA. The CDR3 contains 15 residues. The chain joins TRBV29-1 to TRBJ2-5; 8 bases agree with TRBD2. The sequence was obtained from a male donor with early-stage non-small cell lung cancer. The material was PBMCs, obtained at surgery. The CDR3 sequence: CSATPGAGVPETQYF. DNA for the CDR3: TGCAGCGCCACTCCTGGAGCGGGAGTACCGGAGACCCAGTACTTC.